Each of the 17 T cell receptor beta chains below was sequenced from the same sample in a study of blood T cell repertoires in COVID-19. The table came from immunoSEQ multiplex PCR; TCRdb's copy has only in-frame clones and leaves some out. The repertoire holds fewer than 85,000 clones, with roughly 89% as singletons. The specimen was peripheral blood. These TCRs come from a human donor in a cohort sampled during active COVID-19.

The chain joins TRBV25-1 to TRBJ1-2, with 7 bases aligning to TRBD1. The CDR3 totals 16 residues. Per the germline V gene, CDR1 is MGHDK and CDR2 is SYGVNS. J was trimmed by 8 bases and V by 8 bases; bases with no gene match: 20. CDR3 protein: CASASGSGRGNGGYTF. CDR3 DNA: TGTGCCAGCGCCTCCGGGTCGGGCAGGGGGAATGGAGGCTACACCTTC.

Notes on this clone: Germline and junction disagree at one end, which may indicate a read error. This chain joins TRBV6-2 or TRBV6-3 and TRBJ1-1; TRBD1 is a possible D gene (5 bases). The CDR3 has 17 residues. Germline loops: CDR1 MNHEY, CDR2 SVGEGT. CDR3 sequence: CASTYGVGLDIGTEAFF. In nucleotides, the CDR3 is TGTGCCAGCACTTACGGCGTGGGGTTGGACATAGGCACTGAAGCTTTCTTT.

The J gene is TRBJ2-7, the V gene TRBV5-1, with D perhaps matching TRBD1 (6 bases). Trimming shortened V by 6 bases and J by 1 base, and 8 bases separated the two germline ends. This CDR3 region has 12 residues. Per germline, CDR1 SGHRS and CDR2 YFSETQ. CDR3 sequence: CASTGESYEQYF. The DNA of the CDR3 is TGCGCCAGCACAGGGGAGTCCTACGAGCAGTACTTC. The full variable domain, with the rest looked up from reference TRBV5-1 and TRBJ2-7, is KAGVTQTPRYLIKTRGQQVTLSCSPISGHRSVSWYQQTPGQGLQFLFEYFSETQRNKGNFPGRFSGRQFSNSRSEMNVSTLELGDSALYLCASTGESYEQYFGPGTRLTVT.

The V and J genes are TRBV6-4 and TRBJ1-5; D gene unclear. Trimming shortened V by 3 bases and J by 0 bases, and 9 bases separated the two germline ends. Germline CDR1 and CDR2: MRHNA and SNTAGT. This CDR3 contains 15 residues. CDR3 DNA sequence: TGTGCCAGCAGTGAACGAGGAAATAGCAATCAGCCCCAGCATTTT. It encodes CASSERGNSNQPQHF.

This CDR3 reads CASSPMDRGYGYTF. Here the CDR3 DNA reads TGTGCCAGCAGCCCCATGGACAGGGGCTATGGCTACACCTTC. The J gene is TRBJ1-2, the V gene TRBV4-2, with 9 nucleotides matching TRBD1. V shed 4 bases, J shed 4 bases, and the junction held 4 bases outside the gene matches. This CDR3 spans 14 amino acids. Germline V lookup: CDR1 LGHNA, CDR2 YNFKEQ.

The V gene is TRBV9, the J gene TRBJ1-2, with a possible D match to TRBD1 (5 bases). The CDR3 has 15 residues. Germline CDR1 and CDR2: SGDLS and YYNGEE. Between the trimmed V and J ends, which lost 0 bases and 2 bases, there was a span of 11 bases. In DNA, the CDR3 is TGTGCCAGCAGCGTAGTCCCGACAGAAAACTATGGCTACACCTTC. Translated: CASSVVPTENYGYTF. The whole variable domain, filled in from reference TRBV9 and TRBJ1-2, reads DSGVTQTPKHLITATGQRVTLRCSPRSGDLSVYWYQQSLDQGLQFLIQYYNGEERAKGNILERFSAQQFPDLHSELNLSSLELGDSALYFCASSVVPTENYGYTFGSGTRLTVV.

CDR3 amino acids: CASSVDGGSSNQPQHF. CDR3 bases: TGTGCCAGCAGCGTAGATGGAGGGAGTAGCAATCAGCCCCAGCATTTT. V is TRBV9 and J is TRBJ1-5; D gene uncertain. The CDR3 has 16 amino acids. The V end was cut by 0 bases, the J end by 0 bases, with 10 bases between. Looked up from germline, CDR1 is SGDLS and CDR2 is YYNGEE.

This chain uses TRBV6-5 with TRBJ2-7, with D hard to call. V dropped 7 bases and J dropped 6 bases, with 19 bases sitting between them. CDR1 is MNHEY, CDR2 SVGAGI, per germline. The length of the CDR3 is 14 residues. CDR3: CASKTGNILSEQYF. The CDR3 DNA reads as TGTGCCAGCAAGACGGGTAATATTTTGTCCGAGCAGTACTTC.

The chain carries TRBV19 and TRBJ1-2; 9 nucleotides line up with TRBD1. This CDR3 is 16 amino acids long. Germline trimming cut 3 bases from V and 3 bases from J; bases unmatched to any gene: 8. Germline V gene sequence: CDR1 LNHDA, CDR2 SQIVND (reference sequence). This CDR3 is CASSMIQGAGDYGYTF. The CDR3 bases are TGTGCCAGTAGTATGATACAGGGGGCAGGCGACTATGGCTACACCTTC.

This clone was detected only once. V and J are TRBV5-4 and TRBJ2-7, with a weak D call TRBD1 (5 bases). From germline, CDR1 is SGHNT and CDR2 YYREEE (reference sequence). The CDR3 has 14 amino acids. V shed 2 bases and J shed 0 bases, with 9 bases lying between them. CDR3 sequence: CASSLIDSSYEQYF. The CDR3 DNA reads TGTGCCAGCAGCTTAATCGACAGCTCCTACGAGCAGTACTTC.

The rearrangement joins TRBV27 to TRBJ1-2; TRBD1 might be the D (6 bases). This CDR3 comprises 17 residues. Germline CDR1 is MNHEY and CDR2 is SMNVEV (reference sequence). The ends were cut back, 0 bases at V and 1 base at J, with 15 bases in the middle. In DNA form, the CDR3 reads TGTGCCAGCAGTTTATCGACTCTGGGGGCGCTTAACTATGGCTACACCTTC. It is translated as CASSLSTLGALNYGYTF.

V gene TRBV3-1 (or the pseudogene TRBV3-2) combines with J gene TRBJ1-6; a weak D match, TRBD1 (5 bases). V shed 1 base and J shed 10 bases, with 14 bases lying between them. CDR1 and CDR2 (germline): LGHDT, YNNKEL (reference sequence). The CDR3 is 15 amino acids. This CDR3 is CASSQGPGISSPLHF. DNA of the CDR3: TGTGCCAGCAGCCAAGGCCCAGGGATATCGTCACCCCTCCACTTT.

CDR3 amino acids: CASSSGTGGRYEQYF. Written as DNA, the CDR3 is TGCGCCAGCAGTTCCGGGACAGGGGGTCGCTACGAGCAGTACTTC. The J gene is TRBJ2-7, the V gene TRBV5-1; the match to TRBD1 covers 11 bases. Per germline, CDR1 SGHRS and CDR2 YFSETQ. The CDR3 extends over 15 amino acids. J gave up 3 bases and V 5 bases, and 7 bases lay outside the gene matches. Full variable domain (outside the CDR3, taken from reference TRBV5-1 and TRBJ2-7): KAGVTQTPRYLIKTRGQQVTLSCSPISGHRSVSWYQQTPGQGLQFLFEYFSETQRNKGNFPGRFSGRQFSNSRSEMNVSTLELGDSALYLCASSSGTGGRYEQYFGPGTRLTVT.

V gene TRBV27 combines with J gene TRBJ2-7; 9 bases agree with TRBD1. Germline CDR1 reads MNHEY; CDR2 reads SMNVEV (reference sequence). The CDR3 loop spans 18 amino acids. V lost 6 bases, J lost 6 bases, and 21 bases stayed unmatched. CDR3 residues: CASSDFRTTGGRIREQYF. For the CDR3, the DNA is TGTGCCAGCAGCGATTTCCGAACTACAGGGGGCCGAATACGCGAGCAGTACTTC.

This clone came up once. V and J are TRBV10-3 and TRBJ1-1; a weak D match, TRBD1 (5 bases). The germline V gene encodes CDR1 ENHRY and CDR2 SYGVKD. V dropped 0 bases and J dropped 0 bases, with 8 bases sitting between them. There are 15 residues in the CDR3. The chain's CDR3 is CAISESQGMNTEAFF. In nucleotides, the CDR3 is TGTGCCATCAGTGAGTCGCAGGGCATGAACACTGAAGCTTTCTTT.

V and J are TRBV3-1 (or the pseudogene TRBV3-2) and TRBJ2-6; 10 bases match TRBD1. Germline values: CDR1 LGHDT, CDR2 YNNKEL (reference sequence). CDR3 length: 18 residues. V shed 3 bases and J 1 base; nucleotides not matched to a gene: 6. The CDR3 spells CASSQPGQGPSGANVLTF. CDR3 sequence (DNA): TGTGCCAGCAGCCAGCCGGGACAGGGGCCTTCTGGGGCCAACGTCCTGACTTTC.

The chain employs TRBV3-1 (or the pseudogene TRBV3-2) and TRBJ1-2, with 8 bases fitting TRBD1. CDR1 LGHDT and CDR2 YNNKEL come from the germline V gene (reference sequence). The V and J ends lost 1 base and 0 bases, in that order; junction bases with no gene match: 7. The CDR3 loop spans 17 amino acids. The CDR3 region has the DNA TGTGCCAGCAGCCAAGTCGGACAGGGCCTAGCTAACTATGGCTACACCTTC. This sequence encodes CASSQVGQGLANYGYTF.